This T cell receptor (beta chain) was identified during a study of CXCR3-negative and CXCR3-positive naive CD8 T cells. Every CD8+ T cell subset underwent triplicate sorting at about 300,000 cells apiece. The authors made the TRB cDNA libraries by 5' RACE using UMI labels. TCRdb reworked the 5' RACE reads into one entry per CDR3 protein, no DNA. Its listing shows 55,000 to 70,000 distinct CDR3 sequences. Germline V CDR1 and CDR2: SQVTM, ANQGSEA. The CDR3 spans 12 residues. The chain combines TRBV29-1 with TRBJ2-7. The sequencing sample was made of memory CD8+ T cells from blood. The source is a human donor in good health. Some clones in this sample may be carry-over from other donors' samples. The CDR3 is CSVELGSYEQYF.